This passage covers 9 T cell receptor beta chains from one sample sequenced in a study of T cells in Graves' hyperthyroidism and ophthalmopathy. RNA transcripts served as the template for amplifying TCR beta CDR3 regions. An initial round of RT-PCR targeting the TCR CDR3 relied on the HTBI primer set. One entry per CDR3 protein, called by TCRdb with MiXCR from the multiplex PCR reads. The table has hundreds of thousands of distinct CDR3 sequences, 12% to 15% seen once. Specimen: blood. The receptors derive from a woman between 55 and 75 years old with Graves' ophthalmopathy.

This clonotype was counted a few times. V and J are TRBV12-5 and TRBJ1-1; the match to TRBD1 covers 9 bases. V lost 5 bases to trimming and J lost 5 bases; unmatched junction nucleotides: 3. This CDR3 comprises 13 residues. Germline V gene lookup returns CDR1 LGHNT and CDR2 FRNRAP. The CDR3 is CASGPGTGTEAFF. CDR3 nucleotides: TGTGCTAGTGGTCCCGGGACAGGGACTGAAGCTTTCTTT.

The chain couples TRBV4-1 to TRBJ2-7, with 10 bases matching TRBD1. The CDR3 covers 15 residues. V lost 2 bases to trimming and J lost 6 bases; unmatched junction nucleotides: 7. The germline V gene has CDR1 MGHRA and CDR2 YSYEKL. The CDR3 reads CASSQTGTGASEQYF. The CDR3 nucleotides read TGCGCCAGCAGCCAAACCGGGACAGGGGCGTCCGAGCAGTACTTC.

This CDR3 reads CASRNRGTDEKLFF. Here the CDR3 DNA reads TGTGCCAGCAGGAACAGGGGAACGGATGAAAAACTGTTTTTT. V is TRBV2 and J is TRBJ1-4; 7 bases line up with TRBD1. This CDR3 comprises 14 residues. V lost 6 bases to trimming and J lost 6 bases; unmatched junction nucleotides: 7. CDR1 is SNHLY and CDR2 is FYNNEI in the germline V gene.

This clonotype has at least ten counts. V gene TRBV20-1 combines with J gene TRBJ1-5, with D possibly being TRBD1 (5 bases). The V gene lost 1 base and the J gene lost 3 bases, with 10 bases spanning the gap. Germline-derived CDR1 and CDR2 are DFQATT and SNEGSKA (reference sequence). The CDR3 is 14 residues long. CDR3 DNA sequence: TGCAGTGCTAGAGGCCGTGGGACCAATCAGCCCCAGCATTTT. This encodes CSARGRGTNQPQHF.

This clonotype showed up many times. This chain joins TRBV20-1 and TRBJ2-1; D remains ambiguous. Trimming shortened V by 6 bases and J by 3 bases, and 6 bases separated the two germline ends. The CDR3 contains 11 residues. The germline gives CDR1 DFQATT, CDR2 SNEGSKA (reference sequence). Here the CDR3 DNA reads TGCAGTGCCGAATACTACAATGAGCAGTTCTTC. Encoded protein: CSAEYYNEQFF.

This clonotype occurred many times. V gene TRBV28 combines with J gene TRBJ2-1, with D tentatively TRBD2 (6 bases). The CDR3 sequence is 16 residues long. Germline CDR1 MDHEN, CDR2 SYDVKM. The V end was cut by 6 bases, the J end by 0 bases, with 15 bases between. CDR3 region: CASSPADGSSYNEQFF. The CDR3 nucleotides are TGTGCCAGCAGCCCAGCCGACGGGAGCTCCTACAATGAGCAGTTCTTC.

This clonotype was observed many times. The rearrangement links TRBV5-1 to TRBJ2-1; D perhaps matches TRBD2 (6 bases). This CDR3 region has 15 residues. Germline CDR1 SGHRS, CDR2 YFSETQ. Trimming stripped 4 bases from V and 1 base from J, with 12 bases between. The CDR3 loop is CASSRGTESYNEQFF. In DNA form, the CDR3 reads TGCGCCAGCAGCCGCGGGACCGAGTCCTACAATGAGCAGTTCTTC.

The chain carries TRBV7-9 and TRBJ2-4; D remains unclear. The CDR3 contains 15 residues. Per the germline V gene, CDR1 is SEHNR and CDR2 is FQNEAQ (reference sequence). V lost 0 bases, J lost 3 bases, and 9 bases lay in between. The CDR3 region has the DNA TGTGCCAGCAGCTTAGCGGAAATGGGCAAAAACATTCAGTACTTC. This gives the protein CASSLAEMGKNIQYF.

This clonotype was seen a handful of times. V usage is TRBV28 and J usage is TRBJ1-2; unclear D gene. Germline V CDR1 and CDR2: MDHEN, SYDVKM. Trimming took off 5 bases at V and 7 bases at J, with 14 bases between the two ends. The CDR3 totals 13 residues. CDR3 amino acids: CASSPESRSGYTF. DNA for the CDR3: TGTGCCAGCAGTCCGGAGTCGAGGTCTGGCTACACCTTC.